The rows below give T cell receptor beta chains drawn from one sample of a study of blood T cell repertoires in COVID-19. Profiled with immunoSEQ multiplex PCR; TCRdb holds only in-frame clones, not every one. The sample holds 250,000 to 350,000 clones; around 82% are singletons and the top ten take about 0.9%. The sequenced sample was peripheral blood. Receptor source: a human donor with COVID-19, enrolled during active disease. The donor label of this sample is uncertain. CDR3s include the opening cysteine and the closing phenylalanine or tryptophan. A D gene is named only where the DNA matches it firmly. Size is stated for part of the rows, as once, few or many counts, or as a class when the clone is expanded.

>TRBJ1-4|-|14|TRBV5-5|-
TGTGCCAGCAGCTTGACAGCTCCAAATGAAAAACTGTTTTTT
CASSLTAPNEKLFF
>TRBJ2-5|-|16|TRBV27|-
TGTGCCAGCAGTTTGGGCCCCGGTGCCCCGGGGGAGACCCAGTACTTC
CASSLGPGAPGETQYF
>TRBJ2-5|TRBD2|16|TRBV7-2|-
TGTGCCAGCAGCTTAGTTCGCTTAGCGGGAAAAGAGACCCAGTACTTC
CASSLVRLAGKETQYF
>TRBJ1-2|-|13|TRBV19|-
TGTGCCAGTAGTATCCCACAGGGTAATGGCTACACCTTC
CASSIPQGNGYTF
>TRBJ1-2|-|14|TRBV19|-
TGTGCCAGTAGTATGGGACAACGAGGCTATGGCTACACCTTC
CASSMGQRGYGYTF
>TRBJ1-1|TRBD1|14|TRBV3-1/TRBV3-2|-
TGTGCCAGCAGCCCGGGACAGGGAGACACTGAAGCTTTCTTT
CASSPGQGDTEAFF
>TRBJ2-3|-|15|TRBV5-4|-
TGTGCCAGCAGCTCGACCCGAGGCAGCACAGATACGCAGTATTTT
CASSSTRGSTDTQYF
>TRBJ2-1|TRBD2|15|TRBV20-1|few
TGCAGTGCTAGTTTCCCTAGCGGGAGAGACAATGAGCAGTTCTTC
CSASFPSGRDNEQFF
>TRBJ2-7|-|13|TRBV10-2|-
TGCGCCAGCCGCCCGACAGGCCCCTACGAGCAGTACTTC
CASRPTGPYEQYF
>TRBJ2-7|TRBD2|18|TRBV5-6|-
TGTGCCAGCAGCTTCCTGGGACTAGCGGGAGGGGGCTATAGCGAGCAGTACTTC
CASSFLGLAGGGYSEQYF
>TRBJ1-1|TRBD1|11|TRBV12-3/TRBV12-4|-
TGTGCCAGCACGCAGGGGGTGGAAGCTTTCTTT
CASTQGVEAFF
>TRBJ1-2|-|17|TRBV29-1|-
TGCAGCGTCCGGGGTCAGGCAGGGGCTTCGTATAACTATGGCTACACCTTC
CSVRGQAGASYNYGYTF
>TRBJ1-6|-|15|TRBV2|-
TGTGCCAGCAGTGAAAGACAATTCTATAATTCACCCCTCCACTTT
CASSERQFYNSPLHF
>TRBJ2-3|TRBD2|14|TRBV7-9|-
TGTGCCGAGTCGGACGGGAGGGCCGTAGATACGCAGTATTTT
CAESDGRAVDTQYF
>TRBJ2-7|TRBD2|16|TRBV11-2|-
TGTGCCAGCAGCTTAGTTGGCGCTAGCGGGACCTACGAGCAGTACTTC
CASSLVGASGTYEQYF
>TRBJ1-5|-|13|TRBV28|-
TGTGCCAGCAGCGACCGAGGCGATCAGCCCCAGCATTTT
CASSDRGDQPQHF
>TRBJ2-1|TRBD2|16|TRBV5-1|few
TGCGCCAGCAGTGCCCAAGGGACTAGCGGGATGGATGAGCAGTTCTTC
CASSAQGTSGMDEQFF
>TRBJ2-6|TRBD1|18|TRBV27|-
TGTGCCAGCAGGCAGGCGGGACAGGGGGCGGGGGGGGCCAACGTCCTGACTTTC
CASRQAGQGAGGANVLTF
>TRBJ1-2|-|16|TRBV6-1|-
TGTGCCAGCAGTGAAGCGCTTCCGGGGGAACCTAGTGGCTACACCTTC
CASSEALPGEPSGYTF
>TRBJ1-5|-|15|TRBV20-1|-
TGCAGTGCTAGTGTGGGGGGTATGAGCAATCAGCCCCAGCATTTT
CSASVGGMSNQPQHF
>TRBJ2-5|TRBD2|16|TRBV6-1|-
TGTGCCAGCAGTGCCGGACTAGCGGGAGGGCAAGAGACCCAGTACTTC
CASSAGLAGGQETQYF
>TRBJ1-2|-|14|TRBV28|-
TGTGCCAGCAGTACTCTTGGGCCTTTCTATGGCTACACCTTC
CASSTLGPFYGYTF
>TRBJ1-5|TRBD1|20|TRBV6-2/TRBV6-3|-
TGTGCCAGCAGTTACCCCCTTGTGACAGGGCTTTCGTATGGCAATCAGCCCCAGCATTTT
CASSYPLVTGLSYGNQPQHF
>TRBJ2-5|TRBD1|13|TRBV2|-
TGTGCCAGCGAGTACAGGGGGCGTGAGACCCAGTACTTC
CASEYRGRETQYF
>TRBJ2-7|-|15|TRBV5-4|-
TGTGCCAGCAGCCTCCGAGGGGGGGCCCCCGACGAGCAGTACTTC
CASSLRGGAPDEQYF
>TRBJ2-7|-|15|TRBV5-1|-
TGCGCCAGCAGCTTGGTGGCAGGCAGAAACTACGAGCAGTACTTC
CASSLVAGRNYEQYF
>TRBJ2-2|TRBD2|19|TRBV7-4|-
TGTGCCAGCAGCTTAGGGTGGCTAGCGGGCCGCGCGAACACCGGGGAGCTGTTTTTT
CASSLGWLAGRANTGELFF
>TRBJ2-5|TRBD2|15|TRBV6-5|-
TGTGCCAGCAGGGTTAGCGGGAGTGGATTAGAGACCCAGTACTTC
CASRVSGSGLETQYF
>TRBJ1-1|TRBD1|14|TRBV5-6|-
TGTGCCAGCAGCCACCTACAGGGGCAAACTGAAGCTTTCTTT
CASSHLQGQTEAFF
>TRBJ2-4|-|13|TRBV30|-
TGTGCCTGGAGTCGCCTACCCATAAACATTCAGTACTTC
CAWSRLPINIQYF
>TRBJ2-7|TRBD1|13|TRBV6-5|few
TGTGCCAGCAGCAGGACAGGGATCTACGAGCAGTACTTC
CASSRTGIYEQYF
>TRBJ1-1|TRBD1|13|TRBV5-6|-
TGTGCCAGCAGCCTGACAGGGTACACTGAAGCTTTCTTT
CASSLTGYTEAFF
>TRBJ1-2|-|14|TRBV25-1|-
TGTGCCAGCAGTGATGAAGGGCGGGGAGTAGGCTACACCTTC
CASSDEGRGVGYTF
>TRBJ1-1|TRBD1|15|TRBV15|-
TGTGCCACCAGCACGGGAAGAGAGGGACAGACTGAAGCTTTCTTT
CATSTGREGQTEAFF
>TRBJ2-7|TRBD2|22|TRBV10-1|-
TGCGCCAGCAGTGATACCGGGGGGCACCAAAGGGCTAGCGGGCCCTACAACTACGAGCAGTACTTC
CASSDTGGHQRASGPYNYEQYF
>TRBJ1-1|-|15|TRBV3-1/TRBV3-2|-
TGTGCCAGCAGCCAAGAGCAATCTAGAAACACTGAAGCTTTCTTT
CASSQEQSRNTEAFF
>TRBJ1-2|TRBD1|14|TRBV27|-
TGTGCCAGCAGTTCGGGACAGGGAATCTATGGCTACACCTTC
CASSSGQGIYGYTF
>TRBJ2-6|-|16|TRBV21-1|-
TGTGCCAGCAGCAATTCAGGGTCGACCGGGGCCAACGTCCTGACTTTC
CASSNSGSTGANVLTF
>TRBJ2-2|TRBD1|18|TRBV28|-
TGTGCCAGCAGTACCCCGGGACAGGCAGCCTCGAACACCGGGGAGCTGTTTTTT
CASSTPGQAASNTGELFF
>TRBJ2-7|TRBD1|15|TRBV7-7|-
TGTGCTAGCAGCCCAGCCGCGGGACAGGGAACCGAGCAGTACTTC
CASSPAAGQGTEQYF
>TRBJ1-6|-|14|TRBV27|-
TGTGCCAGCAGTTTTCAACAGTATAATTCACCCCTCCACTTT
CASSFQQYNSPLHF
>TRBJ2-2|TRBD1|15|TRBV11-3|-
TGTGCCAGCAGCTTATTCGGGACAGACACCGGGGAGCTGTTTTTT
CASSLFGTDTGELFF
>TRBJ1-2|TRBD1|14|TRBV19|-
TGTGCCAGTAGGGACAGGGACAGAACCTATGGCTACACCTTC
CASRDRDRTYGYTF
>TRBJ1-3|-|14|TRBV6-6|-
TGTGCCAGCGTCAGTGCCTCCTCTGGAAACACCATATATTTT
CASVSASSGNTIYF
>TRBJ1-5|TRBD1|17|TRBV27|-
TGTGCCAGCAGTTCACAAACCCCGGGACAGCTTAATCAGCCCCAGCATTTT
CASSSQTPGQLNQPQHF
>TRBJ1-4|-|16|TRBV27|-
TGTGCACTTTACTTTCTAGAGAGAATGCCAAATGAAAAACTGTTTTTT
CALYFLERMPNEKLFF
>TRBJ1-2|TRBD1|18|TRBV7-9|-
TGTGCCAGCAGCCCGGCGGGGGGACAGGGGGCGCTGGCCTATGGCTACACCTTC
CASSPAGGQGALAYGYTF
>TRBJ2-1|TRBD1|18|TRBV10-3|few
TGTGCCATCAGGGGACAGGGTGTAGACCCAAGCTCCTACAATGAGCAGTTCTTC
CAIRGQGVDPSSYNEQFF
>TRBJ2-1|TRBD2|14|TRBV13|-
TGTGCCAGCAGACCCTCTCTAGCGGGAGGAACGCGGTTCTTC
CASRPSLAGGTRFF
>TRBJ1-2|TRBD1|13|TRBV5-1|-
TGCGCCAGCGGACGCACGACAGGGGACGGCTACACCTTC
CASGRTTGDGYTF
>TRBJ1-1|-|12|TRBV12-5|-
TGTGCTAGTGGTTTAAACCGCGGGGAAGCTTTCTTT
CASGLNRGEAFF
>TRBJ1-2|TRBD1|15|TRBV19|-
TGTGCCAGTAGTCCGCAGGGGGCGCGGGACTATGGCTACACCTTC
CASSPQGARDYGYTF
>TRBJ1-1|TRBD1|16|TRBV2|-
TGTGCCAGCAGATCGGGACAGAAGGGTGGTCGTACTGAAGCTTTCTTT
CASRSGQKGGRTEAFF
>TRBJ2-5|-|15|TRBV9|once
TGTGCCAGCAGCGTAGTGGGCGGGATACAAGAGACCCAGTACTTC
CASSVVGGIQETQYF
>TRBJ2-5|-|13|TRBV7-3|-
TGTGCCAGCAGCTTAGTAAATCAAGAGACCCAGTACTTC
CASSLVNQETQYF
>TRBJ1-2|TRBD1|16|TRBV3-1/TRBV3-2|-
TGTGCCAGCAGCCAAGATGGGGGACAGCCTAACTATGGCTACACCTTC
CASSQDGGQPNYGYTF
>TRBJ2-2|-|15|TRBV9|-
TGTGCCAGCAGCGTAAATGGACAGAACACCGGGGAGCTGTTTTTT
CASSVNGQNTGELFF